This is a list of T cell receptor beta chains from one sample in a study of cytomegalovirus exposure and HLA in healthy donors. The repertoire was sequenced with immunoSEQ multiplex PCR; TCRdb's copy has only in-frame clones and lacks some. The sample shows tens of thousands of clones, 93% of them seen only once. The sample consisted of PBMCs. The receptors derive from a woman aged 30 to 39 in good health and CMV-seronegative. The CDR3 runs from the conserved cysteine through the conserved F or W. A D gene is named only where the DNA matches it firmly. The size of a clone is reported for some rows only, either as once, few or many, or as a class for expanded clones.

CASSQSGGTKNIQYF TGTGCCAGCAGTCAATCGGGGGGGACCAAAAACATTCAGTACTTC TRBV7-8 . 15 TRBJ2-4 TRBD2
CASSYVTLSNNEQFF TGTGCCAGCAGTTACGTCACTTTAAGTAACAATGAGCAGTTCTTC TRBV6-6 . 15 TRBJ2-1 .
CASSGTSAGAEAFF TGTGCCAGCAGTGGGACTTCGGCGGGGGCTGAAGCTTTCTTT TRBV28 . 14 TRBJ1-1 .
CATYPAGLIGTEAFF TGTGCCACCTACCCGGCGGGCCTCATAGGCACTGAAGCTTTCTTT TRBV11-2 . 15 TRBJ1-1 .
CASRYRDRLNQPQHF TGTGCCAGCAGGTACCGGGACAGACTAAATCAGCCCCAGCATTTT TRBV2 . 15 TRBJ1-5 TRBD1
CASSIRFRTMSYGYTF TGTGCCAGTAGTATTCGTTTCAGGACAATGAGCTATGGCTACACCTTC TRBV19 . 16 TRBJ1-2 .
CASGITGGGKGYTF TGTGCTAGTGGTATAACAGGGGGCGGGAAAGGCTACACCTTC TRBV12-5 . 14 TRBJ1-2 TRBD1
CAWSVLDNTEAFF TGTGCCTGGAGTGTACTAGATAACACTGAAGCTTTCTTT TRBV30 . 13 TRBJ1-1 .
CASSPSSGGRTDTQYF TGTGCCAGCAGCCCCTCTAGCGGGGGACGCACAGATACGCAGTATTTT TRBV7-3 . 16 TRBJ2-3 TRBD2
CASSARQGGGYTF TGTGCCAGCAGCGCACGACAGGGTGGTGGCTACACCTTC TRBV9 . 13 TRBJ1-2 TRBD1
CASSGGSPSTGELFF TGTGCCAGCAGCGGAGGGTCCCCGTCCACCGGGGAGCTGTTTTTT TRBV9 . 15 TRBJ2-2 .
CASSPQNYGYTF TGTGCCAGCAGTCCCCAGAACTATGGCTACACCTTC TRBV28 . 12 TRBJ1-2 .
CAWTSVFAEAFF TGTGCCTGGACATCAGTATTCGCTGAAGCTTTCTTT TRBV30 . 12 TRBJ1-1 .
CASSFVATGLYEQYF TGTGCCAGCAGTTTTGTAGCGACCGGCCTCTACGAGCAGTACTTC TRBV27 . 15 TRBJ2-7 .
CASSPGPRIPEAFF TGTGCCAGCAGCCCAGGGCCCCGGATTCCTGAAGCTTTCTTT TRBV9 . 14 TRBJ1-1 .
CATLQVLDGYTF TGTGCCACACTACAGGTGCTTGATGGCTACACCTTC TRBV28 . 12 TRBJ1-2 .
CASSQTEQSYNSPLHF TGCGCCAGCAGCCAAACGGAACAGTCTTATAATTCACCCCTCCACTTT TRBV5-1 . 16 TRBJ1-6 .
CASSIWLAGSNTGELFF TGTGCCAGTAGTATTTGGCTAGCGGGCTCAAACACCGGGGAGCTGTTTTTT TRBV19 once 17 TRBJ2-2 TRBD2
CAIPWDKTYNEQFF TGTGCCATACCCTGGGACAAAACCTACAATGAGCAGTTCTTC TRBV10-3 . 14 TRBJ2-1 .
CASSFYRSSGNTIYF TGTGCCAGCAGCTTTTACAGGTCTTCTGGAAACACCATATATTTT TRBV7-9 once 15 TRBJ1-3 .
CASSSGQNSPLHF TGTGCCAGCAGCTCTGGACAGAATTCACCCCTCCACTTT TRBV5-8 . 13 TRBJ1-6 .
CAWSVSSGSSYEQYF TGTGCCTGGAGTGTTTCTAGCGGGAGCTCCTACGAGCAGTACTTC TRBV30 . 15 TRBJ2-7 TRBD2
CASSPGGRAGTTDTQYF TGTGCCAGCAGCCCCGGGGGGAGGGCGGGCACGACAGATACGCAGTATTTT TRBV5-4 . 17 TRBJ2-3 TRBD2
CASSQDRGTGNTIYF TGCGCCAGCAGCCAAGACAGGGGAACTGGAAACACCATATATTTT TRBV4-1 . 15 TRBJ1-3 .
CASSLQPQISPLHF TGTGCCAGCAGTCTACAGCCCCAGATTTCACCCCTCCACTTT TRBV28 once 14 TRBJ1-6 .
CASSPGGEGTEAFF TGTGCCAGCAGCCCCGGGGGTGAAGGCACTGAAGCTTTCTTT TRBV7-9 . 14 TRBJ1-1 .
CASSLPGLTATEAFF TGTGCCAGCAGCTTACCGGGTTTGACGGCCACTGAAGCTTTCTTT TRBV11-2 . 15 TRBJ1-1 .